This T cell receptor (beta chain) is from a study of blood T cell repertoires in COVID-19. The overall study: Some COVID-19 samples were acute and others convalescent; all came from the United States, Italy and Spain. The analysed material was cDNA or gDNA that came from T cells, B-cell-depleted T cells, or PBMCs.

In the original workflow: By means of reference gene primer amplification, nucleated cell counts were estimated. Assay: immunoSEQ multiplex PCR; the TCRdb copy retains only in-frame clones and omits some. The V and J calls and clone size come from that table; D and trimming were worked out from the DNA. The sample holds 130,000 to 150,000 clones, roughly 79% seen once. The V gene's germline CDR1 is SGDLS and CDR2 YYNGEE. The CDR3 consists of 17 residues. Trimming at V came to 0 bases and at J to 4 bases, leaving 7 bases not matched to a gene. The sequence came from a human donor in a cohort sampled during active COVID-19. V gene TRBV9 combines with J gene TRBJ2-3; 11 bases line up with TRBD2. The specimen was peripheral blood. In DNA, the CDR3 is TGTGCCAGCAGCGTAGACGCTAGCGGGAGGTTAGCAGATACGCAGTATTTT. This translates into CASSVDASGRLADTQYF.